Listed below are T cell receptor beta chains from one sample, sequenced in a study of TIL therapy for anti-PD-1-resistant metastatic lung cancer. Produced via immunoSEQ multiplex PCR; TCRdb's table is partial and in-frame only. The table shows about 55,000 clones, with roughly 77% occurring only once. The specimen was blood, collected at baseline. Every receptor here comes from a person between 30 and 80 years old with non-small cell lung cancer. The CDR3 runs from the conserved cysteine through the conserved F or W. Each record gives: clone size, D gene, J gene, V gene, CDR3 DNA, CDR3 protein. The D gene is left open where the match is weak. Not all rows give a size; the values are once, few, many and, for expanded clones, a class.

- - TRBJ1-2 TRBV2 TGTGCCAGCAGTGAACAGCCTAACTATGGCTACACCTTC CASSEQPNYGYTF
- TRBD2 TRBJ2-5 TRBV28 TGTGCCAGCAGTTCTAGCGGGATAGTAGAGACCCAGTACTTC CASSSSGIVETQYF
- - TRBJ2-3 TRBV5-4 TGTGCCAGCAGCGCTACCCCGGGGGGCATTGATACGCAGTATTTT CASSATPGGIDTQYF
few - TRBJ2-7 TRBV9 TGTGCCAGCAGCCCAATGGGACGGTACTACGAGCAGTACTTC CASSPMGRYYEQYF
- TRBD1 TRBJ2-4 TRBV3-1/TRBV3-2 TGTGCCAGCAGCCCTGGACAGGGGTTGGACATTCAGTACTTC CASSPGQGLDIQYF
- - TRBJ1-1 TRBV28 TGTGCCAGCAGTCTTCCGGGCAGGGCGAACACTGAAGCTTTCTTT CASSLPGRANTEAFF
- TRBD1 TRBJ1-5 TRBV5-1 TGCGCCAGCAGCAGGACAGGGGGCAATAATCAGCCCCAGCATTTT CASSRTGGNNQPQHF
- TRBD1 TRBJ1-2 TRBV19 TGTGCCAGTACCCCGGACAGGGCGGGAGCTAACTATGGCTACACCTTC CASTPDRAGANYGYTF
- - TRBJ1-3 TRBV18 TGTGCCAGCTCACCCACAAACTCTCGAAGGACCTATGCTACTGGAAACACCATATATTTT CASSPTNSRRTYATGNTIYF
- TRBD2 TRBJ2-1 TRBV28 TGTGCCAGCAGTTTGAGGAGACTAGCGGGTAATGAGCAGTTCTTC CASSLRRLAGNEQFF
- TRBD2 TRBJ2-1 TRBV11-1 TGTGCCAGCAGCAGCAGCGGGACCTCCTACAATGAGCAGTTCTTC CASSSSGTSYNEQFF
once - TRBJ1-3 TRBV7-9 TGTGCCAGCAGTTTCGACAGTCGGGACACCATATATTTT CASSFDSRDTIYF
once - TRBJ2-3 TRBV7-2 TGTGCCAGCAGCTTCAGGTGGCGGGATACGCAGTATTTT CASSFRWRDTQYF
- - TRBJ2-2 TRBV6-5 TGTGCCAGTTGGACGGCCTCCGGGGAGCTGTTTTTT CASWTASGELFF
- - TRBJ2-7 TRBV27 TGTGCCAGTCCGAGGACAGAAGGATTCTACGAGCAGTACTTC CASPRTEGFYEQYF
- - TRBJ2-2 TRBV9 TGTGCCAGCAGCGGAGGAGGGATCGGGGAGCTGTTTTTT CASSGGGIGELFF
medium-sized TRBD2 TRBJ2-1 TRBV6-4 TGTGCCAGCAGTGACTCAGCGGGGGGGGTCAATGAGCAGTTCTTC CASSDSAGGVNEQFF
- TRBD2 TRBJ2-1 TRBV7-2 TGTGCCAGCAGATCCCCGGGAGGGGGCAATGAGCAGTTCTTC CASRSPGGGNEQFF
- - TRBJ2-2 TRBV6-2/TRBV6-3 TGTGCCAGCAGCCACAGGCAGGACGCGAACACCGGGGAGCTGTTTTTT CASSHRQDANTGELFF
- TRBD2 TRBJ2-2 TRBV6-2/TRBV6-3 TGTGCCAGCAGTTGGACTAGCGCGAACACCGGGGAGCTGTTTTTT CASSWTSANTGELFF
- TRBD1 TRBJ2-6 TRBV6-6 TGTGCCAGCAGCCCAAACTCCGGGACAGGTGTTTTCTCTGGGGCCAACGTCCTGACTTTC CASSPNSGTGVFSGANVLTF
- TRBD1 TRBJ1-5 TRBV20-1 TGCAGTGCTAGTAGAACCGGGACAGCTAGCAATCAGCCCCAGCATTTT CSASRTGTASNQPQHF
- TRBD2 TRBJ2-1 TRBV5-1 TGCGCCAGCAGCTTGGTAGCGGGGGGCTCCTACAATGAGCAGTTCTTC CASSLVAGGSYNEQFF
- - TRBJ1-2 TRBV7-2 TGTGCCAGCAGCTTAGTGGGGACCCCAGGCTACACCTTC CASSLVGTPGYTF
few TRBD1 TRBJ1-2 TRBV7-2 TGTGCCAGCAGCGCCCAGGGGGGTCTCTATGGCTACACCTTC CASSAQGGLYGYTF
- - TRBJ2-3 TRBV9 TGTGCCAGCAGCATATCAGATACGCAGTATTTT CASSISDTQYF
- - TRBJ2-2 TRBV30 TGTGCCTGGAGGGTTGGCCCGAACACCGGGGAGCTGTTTTTT CAWRVGPNTGELFF
- TRBD2 TRBJ2-1 TRBV7-6 TGTGCCAGCAGCTTATATGCGGGAGCCTACAATGAGCAGTTCTTC CASSLYAGAYNEQFF
- - TRBJ1-6 TRBV19 TGTGCCAGTAGTAATCAGGGGCGGAATTCACCCCTCCACTTT CASSNQGRNSPLHF
- TRBD1 TRBJ2-1 TRBV9 TGTGCCAGCAGCGTAGTGTTGCTCGGACAGGGAAACAATGAGCAGTTCTTC CASSVVLLGQGNNEQFF
- TRBD1 TRBJ1-2 TRBV6-5 TGTGCCAGCAGTCGGGACAGGGGGAACTATGGCTACACCTTC CASSRDRGNYGYTF
- TRBD2 TRBJ2-3 TRBV24-1 TGTGCCACCAGTTCCGGGGCTAGCGGGAGGAGTATAAATACGCAGTATTTT CATSSGASGRSINTQYF
- - TRBJ1-2 TRBV7-9 TGTGCCAGCGGACCGGGGGGCCAGGGCTACACCTTC CASGPGGQGYTF
- - TRBJ1-5 TRBV4-1 TGCGCCAGCAGCCCCGGACAAAGCAATCAGCCCCAGCATTTT CASSPGQSNQPQHF
- TRBD2 TRBJ2-1 TRBV5-4 TGTGCCAGCAGCTTGGCGGGGGGGTTCTACAATGAGCAGTTCTTC CASSLAGGFYNEQFF
- TRBD1 TRBJ1-4 TRBV5-6 TGTGCCAGCAGCCTGAGGGGGCGAAGACTGTTTTTT CASSLRGRRLFF
few TRBD1 TRBJ2-7 TRBV7-9 TGTGCCAGCAGGTCGACAGGGATGGACGAGCAGTACTTC CASRSTGMDEQYF
few - TRBJ1-5 TRBV27 TGTGCCAGCAGTTTAGGCAGGGCCAATCAGCCCCAGCATTTT CASSLGRANQPQHF
- - TRBJ2-3 TRBV4-1 TGCGCCAGCAGCCAAGATGGGAGAAAATGGGGAAGCACAGATACGCAGTATTTT CASSQDGRKWGSTDTQYF
- TRBD1 TRBJ1-6 TRBV6-5 TGTGCCAGCATCCGGGACAGTTCAATTATGACCCTCCACTTT CASIRDSSIMTLHF
- - TRBJ1-5 TRBV7-9 TGTGCCAGCAGCTTAGAGAGAAGCAATCAGCCCCAGCATTTT CASSLERSNQPQHF
- TRBD1 TRBJ2-7 TRBV28 TGTGCCAGCAGTTTATCCCAGACAGGGGTCCGCCTGGCGCAGTACTTC CASSLSQTGVRLAQYF
once - TRBJ2-7 TRBV27 TGTGCCAGCAGTTATCTCGGGACTTCGCCCTACGAGCAGTACTTC CASSYLGTSPYEQYF
- TRBD2 TRBJ2-1 TRBV10-2 TGCGCCAGCACCCAACCCCGGACTAGCGGGACCTCCTACAATGAGCAGTTCTTC CASTQPRTSGTSYNEQFF
few TRBD1 TRBJ2-7 TRBV4-1 TGCGCCAGCAGCCAAGAAGGACAGGGGGCCAGGGAGCAGTACTTC CASSQEGQGAREQYF
- - TRBJ1-4 TRBV11-2 TGTGCCAGCAGCTTAGTCCCAGGGGTCTTCAATGAAAAACTGTTTTTT CASSLVPGVFNEKLFF
few TRBD1 TRBJ1-6 TRBV27 TGTGCCAGCAGTTTTCGACAGGGTTATTCACCCCTCCACTTT CASSFRQGYSPLHF
- TRBD1 TRBJ2-1 TRBV24-1 TGTGCCACCAGTGATGGGGACAGGGGGACGGAGCAGTTCTTC CATSDGDRGTEQFF
- - TRBJ2-7 TRBV15 TGTGCCACCAGCAGAGATGGTTCGGGCATCTACGAGCAGTACTTC CATSRDGSGIYEQYF
- - TRBJ2-3 TRBV6-5 TGTGCCACCCGTTCAACAGTGATAGATACGCAGTATTTT CATRSTVIDTQYF
- - TRBJ1-5 TRBV15 TGTGCCACCAGCAGAGCTGGTGGGGGGGATGGACAGCCCCAGCATTTT CATSRAGGGDGQPQHF
- - TRBJ1-2 TRBV5-4 TGTGCCAGCAGCTTGGCGGGGGCTTACTATGGCTACACCTTC CASSLAGAYYGYTF
- - TRBJ2-2 TRBV9 TGTGCCAGCAGCGAATGGGGACTCCGAACCGGGGAGCTGTTTTTT CASSEWGLRTGELFF